Listed here is a single T cell receptor (beta chain). Its matching antigen is unknown. Primers included in the PCR were 60 Vbeta and 13 Jbeta primers. Data came from immunoSEQ multiplex PCR; TCRdb stores just in-frame clones and leaves some out. Of 100,000 to 150,000 clones detected, around four fifths appear once; the ten largest clones hold about a tenth. These data come from a study of cytomegalovirus exposure and HLA in healthy donors. Study overall: Tens of millions of unique TCR sequences came from HLA-typed donors in an early release.

V was shortened by 0 bases and J by 2 bases, with 20 bases between the two germline ends. The V gene's germline CDR1 is MNHNS and CDR2 SASEGT. The CDR3 runs to 18 residues. Study-wide results and caveats: Based on reports, TCR beta sequences accurately predicted HLA-A and HLA-B alleles for most subjects.

The sequence was obtained from a man younger than 40 in good health and CMV-seropositive. Sequencing used PBMCs. V and J are TRBV6-1 and TRBJ2-7, with D maybe TRBD2 (6 bases). CDR3 residues: CASSEALLWGRETYEQYF. CDR3 coding DNA: TGTGCCAGCAGTGAAGCGCTTCTATGGGGACGGGAGACCTACGAGCAGTACTTC.